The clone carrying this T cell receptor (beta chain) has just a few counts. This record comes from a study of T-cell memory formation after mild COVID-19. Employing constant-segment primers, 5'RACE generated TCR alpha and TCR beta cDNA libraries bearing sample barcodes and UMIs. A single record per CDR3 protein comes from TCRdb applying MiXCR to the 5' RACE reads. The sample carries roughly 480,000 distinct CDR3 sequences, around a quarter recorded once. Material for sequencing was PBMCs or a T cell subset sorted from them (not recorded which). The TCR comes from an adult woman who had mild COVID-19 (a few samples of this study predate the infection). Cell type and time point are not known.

The CDR3 here is CASSQALTRDSYNEQFF. For the CDR3, the DNA is TGTGCCAGCAGCCAAGCCCTGACTAGGGACTCCTACAATGAGCAGTTCTTC. The gene calls are TRBV3-1 and TRBJ2-1; D is perhaps TRBD2 (6 bases). Germline values: CDR1 LGHDT, CDR2 YNNKEL (reference sequence). CDR3 length: 17 amino acids. Trimming left V 1 base short and J 0 bases short, with 13 bases between.